Presented here are 27 T cell receptor beta chains from one specimen sequenced in a study of PD-L1 blockade in urothelial cancer. Clones were sequenced by immunoSEQ multiplex PCR, and TCRdb holds only the in-frame ones, with some missing. The sample shows tens of thousands of clones, roughly 85% of them seen only once. Time point indicated: peripheral blood 6 weeks after treatment start. The source was PBMCs, collected around atezolizumab (anti-PD-L1) treatment. These receptors all stem from a man aged 65-85 years with urothelial cancer.

This clone occurred a few times. The chain links TRBV7-2 to TRBJ2-5; TRBD2 aligns across 8 bases. This CDR3 is 14 amino acids long. Germline CDR1 reads SGHTA; CDR2 reads FQGNSA. Trimming removed 5 bases from V and 5 bases from J; junction bases left unmatched: 7. CDR3 nucleotide sequence: TGTGCCAGCAGCCTCCGACTAGCGCGGGAGACCCAGTACTTC. Amino acid sequence: CASSLRLARETQYF.

This chain uses TRBV28 with TRBJ1-5; 7 bases match TRBD1. The germline CDR1 and CDR2 sequences are MDHEN and SYDVKM. The ends lost 6 bases at V and 6 bases at J; junction bases unmatched: 5. The CDR3 totals 13 residues. CDR3 nucleotides: TGTGCCAGCAGCCTTACAGGGGTTCAGCCCCAGCATTTT. This gives the protein CASSLTGVQPQHF.

V and J are TRBV6-1 and TRBJ1-1, with 8 nucleotides matching TRBD1. This CDR3 is built from 13 residues. CDR1 and CDR2 from the germline V gene are MNHNS and SASEGT. V lost 6 bases to trimming and J lost 3 bases; unmatched junction nucleotides: 3. CDR3 sequence: CASSVDRDTEAFF. The CDR3 bases are TGTGCCAGCAGCGTGGACAGGGACACTGAAGCTTTCTTT.

J is TRBJ2-1 and V is TRBV6-1; maybe TRBD2 (5 bases). There are 15 residues in the CDR3. Germline V gene data show CDR1 as MNHNS and CDR2 as SASEGT. The V gene lost 6 bases and the J gene lost 0 bases, with 12 bases spanning the gap. In DNA, the CDR3 is TGTGCCAGCAGCCAGGACTGGAGCTCCTACAATGAGCAGTTCTTC. It codes for CASSQDWSSYNEQFF.

The chain couples TRBV7-3 to TRBJ2-2; no clear D gene. CDR1 SGHTA and CDR2 FQGTGA come from the germline V gene. This CDR3 has 15 amino acids. V lost 2 bases and J 4 bases, leaving 11 bases between the germline ends. The CDR3 region is CASSLSTRSTGELFF. The DNA of the CDR3 is TGTGCCAGCAGCTTATCCACCAGAAGCACCGGGGAGCTGTTTTTT.

The chain links TRBV5-4 to TRBJ2-4, with 7 positions matching TRBD1. Unmatched junction bases numbered 10, after V lost 4 bases and J lost 3 bases. Germline CDR1 and CDR2: SGHNT and YYREEE (reference sequence). The CDR3 is 16 residues long. CDR3 in amino acids: CASSLGQDWDKNIQYF. DNA for the CDR3: TGTGCCAGCAGCCTCGGACAGGATTGGGACAAAAACATTCAGTACTTC. Full variable domain (rest looked up from reference TRBV5-4 and TRBJ2-4): ETGVTQSPTHLIKTRGQQVTLRCSSQSGHNTVSWYQQALGQGPQFIFQYYREEENGRGNFPPRFSGLQFPNYSSELNVNALELDDSALYLCASSLGQDWDKNIQYFGAGTRLSVL.

This sequence joins TRBV29-1 and TRBJ1-2; a possible D gene is TRBD1 (5 bases). The CDR3 runs to 14 residues. CDR1 is SQVTM, CDR2 ANQGSEA, per germline. V lost 7 bases to trimming and J lost 5 bases, with 20 bases between them. The CDR3 loop reads CSASTGHINYGYTF. The CDR3 DNA follows: TGCAGCGCTTCGACCGGACATATAAATTATGGCTACACCTTC.

The chain joins TRBV27 to TRBJ2-3; 7 bases are shared with TRBD1. Germline V gives CDR1 MNHEY, CDR2 SMNVEV (reference sequence). The J segment lost 5 bases and the V segment lost 5 bases, leaving 10 bases of the junction unmatched. CDR3 length: 15 residues. CDR3 sequence: CASSPKQGLRDTQYF. CDR3 in DNA: TGTGCCAGCAGTCCGAAACAGGGGCTTAGAGATACGCAGTATTTT.

This clone was seen only once. V usage is TRBV30 and J usage is TRBJ1-5, with TRBD1 identical over 8 bases. From germline, CDR1 is GTSNPN and CDR2 SVGIG (reference sequence). V lost 1 base to trimming and J lost 4 bases; unmatched junction nucleotides: 3. The CDR3 spans 14 residues. CDR3 amino acids: CAWSGTGLNQPQHF. The CDR3 nucleotides are TGTGCCTGGAGTGGGACAGGGCTAAATCAGCCCCAGCATTTT.

This chain uses TRBV10-2 with TRBJ2-1, with 10 bases fitting TRBD2. Germline CDR1 and CDR2: WSHSY and SAAADI. CDR3 size: 14 residues. V gave up 6 bases and J gave up 5 bases; unmatched junction bases: 4. The CDR3 DNA is TGCGCCAGCAGCGGACTAGCGGATCACAATGAGCAGTTCTTC. It yields the protein CASSGLADHNEQFF.

This chain links TRBV5-1 with TRBJ1-2; weak D call: TRBD1 (5 bases). CDR1 and CDR2 (germline): SGHRS, YFSETQ. V was cut by 3 bases and J by 8 bases, with 20 bases left in between. This CDR3 is built from 15 residues. CDR3 residues: CASSSLQGAGAGYTF. The CDR3 DNA sequence: TGCGCCAGCAGCTCATTGCAAGGGGCAGGAGCAGGCTACACCTTC.

V is TRBV10-3 and J is TRBJ2-5; D is possibly TRBD2 (6 bases). V gave up 8 bases and J gave up 0 bases, with 10 bases separating them. The CDR3 is 13 residues long. The germline V gene has CDR1 ENHRY and CDR2 SYGVKD. As DNA, the CDR3 is TGTGCCATCTCGGCGGGATACCAAGAGACCCAGTACTTC. This gives the protein CAISAGYQETQYF.

This clone appeared a few times. This chain uses TRBV6-1 with TRBJ2-7; 9 nucleotides align to TRBD1. The CDR3 consists of 13 residues. Unmatched junction bases numbered 4, after V lost 6 bases and J lost 4 bases. From germline, CDR1 is MNHNS and CDR2 SASEGT. CDR3 sequence: CASRLQGAYEQYF. The DNA for the CDR3 is TGTGCCAGCAGACTACAGGGGGCTTACGAGCAGTACTTC.

The chain recombines TRBV25-1 with TRBJ1-2; 8 bases line up with TRBD1. The length of the CDR3 is 13 residues. After removal of 4 bases from V and 8 bases from J, the junction contained 6 bases not matched to a gene. Looked up from germline, CDR1 is MGHDK and CDR2 is SYGVNS. CDR3 nucleotides: TGTGCCAGCAGTGCGACAGGGGTTTGGGGCTACACCTTC. The encoded protein is CASSATGVWGYTF.

The sample holds a few counts of this clone. This chain links TRBV4-1 with TRBJ2-1; no definite D call. The germline CDR1 and CDR2 sequences are MGHRA and YSYEKL. The V gene lost 0 bases and the J gene lost 6 bases, with 15 bases spanning the gap. The CDR3 spans 16 residues. The CDR3 DNA sequence: TGCGCCAGCAGCCAAGAGCGTAAAGTGGCAGGCAATGAGCAGTTCTTC. It codes for CASSQERKVAGNEQFF.

The chain recombines TRBV11-3 with TRBJ1-4; TRBD1 matches at 11 bases. Per the germline V gene, CDR1 is SGHNT and CDR2 is YENEEA. The CDR3 sequence is 15 residues long. V dropped 5 bases and J dropped 11; count of bases not matched to a gene: 10. CDR3: CASSVGQGAIRKLFF. The DNA of the CDR3 is TGTGCCAGCAGCGTCGGACAGGGGGCCATCCGTAAACTGTTTTTT.

This chain connects TRBV11-2 to TRBJ2-2, with D perhaps TRBD2 (5 bases). V was clipped by 2 bases and J by 4 bases, with 11 bases between them. This CDR3 is 15 amino acids long. The V gene's germline CDR1 is SGHAT and CDR2 FQNNGV. Here the CDR3 reads CASSLNSAVTGELFF. CDR3 sequence (DNA): TGTGCCAGCAGCTTAAATAGCGCGGTCACCGGGGAGCTGTTTTTT. The full variable domain, its missing parts supplied by reference TRBV11-2 and TRBJ2-2, is EAGVAQSPRYKIIEKRQSVAFWCNPISGHATLYWYQQILGQGPKLLIQFQNNGVVDDSQLPKDRFSAERLKGVDSTLKIQPAKLEDSAVYLCASSLNSAVTGELFFGEGSRLTVL.

The V gene is TRBV28, the J gene TRBJ2-3; D might be TRBD2 (5 bases). Germline V CDR1 and CDR2: MDHEN, SYDVKM. V lost 6 bases to trimming and J lost 2 bases, with 18 bases between them. The CDR3 has 16 residues. CDR3 DNA sequence: TGTGCCAGCAGCCCCGTGAGGGTGGACGTCACAGATACGCAGTATTTT. Its protein is CASSPVRVDVTDTQYF. Filled out from reference TRBV28 and TRBJ2-3, the complete variable domain reads DVKVTQSSRYLVKRTGEKVFLECVQDMDHENMFWYRQDPGLGLRLIYFSYDVKMKEKGDIPEGYSVSREKKERFSLILESASTNQTSMYLCASSPVRVDVTDTQYFGPGTRLTVL.

The rearrangement joins TRBV30 to TRBJ1-5, with a tentative D call TRBD1 (6 bases). The CDR3 spans 13 residues. Germline V gene data show CDR1 as GTSNPN and CDR2 as SVGIG (reference sequence). The V end was cut by 5 bases, the J end by 7 bases, with 15 bases between. CDR3 sequence: CAWASEDRQPQHF. The CDR3 nucleotides read TGTGCCTGGGCCTCAGAAGACAGGCAGCCCCAGCATTTT.

The chain uses TRBV9 and TRBJ2-3, with D unresolved. The V gene lost 1 base and the J gene lost 0 bases, with 9 bases spanning the gap. CDR1 and CDR2 from the germline V gene are SGDLS and YYNGEE. The CDR3 runs 15 residues. CDR3 loop: CASSVLSTSTDTQYF. CDR3 DNA: TGTGCCAGCAGCGTACTAAGTACTAGCACAGATACGCAGTATTTT.

This rearrangement joins TRBV18 to TRBJ1-2; D may be TRBD1 (5 bases). V was shortened by 6 bases and J by 5 bases, with 13 bases between the two germline ends. CDR1 and CDR2 from the germline V gene are KGHSH and LQKENI. The CDR3 totals 13 residues. CDR3 residues: CASSLGQRYGYTF. DNA for the CDR3: TGTGCCAGCTCTCTCGGACAACGATATGGCTACACCTTC.

The V call is TRBV5-1, the J call TRBJ1-2; TRBD1 matches at 7 bases. The CDR3 covers 15 residues. CDR1 and CDR2 from the germline V gene are SGHRS and YFSETQ. The trim removed 4 bases at V and 8 bases at J, leaving 14 bases unmatched. The CDR3 DNA reads as TGCGCCAGCAGCACGGACCTGACAGGGCCCTGGGGCTACACCTTC. As protein: CASSTDLTGPWGYTF.

This chain joins TRBV28 and TRBJ1-2; D gene uncertain. Per germline, CDR1 MDHEN and CDR2 SYDVKM. V lost 3 bases and J 0 bases, leaving 17 bases between the germline ends. The CDR3 runs 17 residues. The CDR3 is CASSLTRTGRANYGYTF. In DNA form, the CDR3 reads TGTGCCAGCAGTTTGACTCGGACCGGGCGGGCTAACTATGGCTACACCTTC.

The chain employs TRBV5-1 and TRBJ1-2, with 12 bases lining up with TRBD1. Trimming removed 3 bases from V and 7 bases from J; junction bases left unmatched: 7. The germline V gene has CDR1 SGHRS and CDR2 YFSETQ. This CDR3 is built from 15 residues. Written as DNA, the CDR3 is TGCGCCAGCAGCTCGGATCCGGGACAGGGGGCTGGCTACACCTTC. Translating it yields CASSSDPGQGAGYTF.

This clone was detected only once. The chain carries TRBV5-1 and TRBJ2-1; possibly TRBD1 for D (6 bases). The CDR3 is 12 amino acids. Trimming cost V 4 bases and J 13 bases, with 15 bases left between them. The germline V gene has CDR1 SGHRS and CDR2 YFSETQ. The CDR3 region has the DNA TGCGCCAGCAGCCAAGAGAGGGGGTCACAGTTCTTC. It codes for CASSQERGSQFF.

This sequence joins TRBV5-1 and TRBJ2-1; 8 nucleotides match TRBD1. Germline V gives CDR1 SGHRS, CDR2 YFSETQ. The CDR3 runs 13 residues. V was clipped by 4 bases and J by 10 bases; unmatched bases: 7. DNA for the CDR3: TGCGCCAGCAGCCCACAAACAGGGGGAGAGCAGTTCTTC. As protein: CASSPQTGGEQFF.

The chain has TRBV5-1 and TRBJ2-1, with TRBD2 identical over 14 bases. The length of the CDR3 is 17 residues. V gave up 2 bases and J gave up 4 bases; unmatched junction bases: 5. Germline CDR1 reads SGHRS; CDR2 reads YFSETQ. This CDR3 is CASSFGLAGGLYNEQFF. CDR3 sequence (DNA): TGCGCCAGCAGCTTCGGACTAGCGGGAGGACTATACAATGAGCAGTTCTTC.